A single sample gave rise to the 12 T cell receptor beta chains below, sequenced in a study of blood T cell repertoires in COVID-19. Assay used: immunoSEQ multiplex PCR; TCRdb lists only in-frame clones, some missing. The sample holds about 350,000 clones, roughly 90% seen once. Sample: peripheral blood. These TCRs come from a woman aged 70-85 years with COVID-19, enrolled during active disease.

The table lists this clone with a few counts. The chain links TRBV9 to TRBJ1-2; 9 bases are shared with TRBD1. The CDR3 extends over 15 amino acids. Per the germline V gene, CDR1 is SGDLS and CDR2 is YYNGEE. The V and J ends lost 4 bases and 4 bases, in that order; junction bases with no gene match: 8. The CDR3, as DNA: TGTGCCAGCAGCAACGGACAGGGGAGAGGCTATGGCTACACCTTC. Translating it yields CASSNGQGRGYGYTF. The full variable domain, with the rest looked up from reference TRBV9 and TRBJ1-2, is DSGVTQTPKHLITATGQRVTLRCSPRSGDLSVYWYQQSLDQGLQFLIQYYNGEERAKGNILERFSAQQFPDLHSELNLSSLELGDSALYFCASSNGQGRGYGYTFGSGTRLTVV.

This clone came up once. The chain combines TRBV20-1 with TRBJ1-5; D is undetermined. Germline values: CDR1 DFQATT, CDR2 SNEGSKA (reference sequence). V was shortened by 3 bases and J by 6 bases, with 9 bases between the two germline ends. This CDR3 is 12 amino acids long. The CDR3 DNA sequence: TGCAGTGCTAGTTTTGAGGGTCAGCCCCAGCATTTT. Its protein product is CSASFEGQPQHF.

The chain carries TRBV30 and TRBJ1-3; TRBD1 is a possible D gene (6 bases). Germline loops: CDR1 GTSNPN, CDR2 SVGIG (reference sequence). The CDR3 consists of 13 residues. Trimming left V 5 bases short and J 6 bases short, with 14 bases between. This CDR3 reads CAWVRRGANTIYF. The CDR3 nucleotides read TGTGCCTGGGTTCGCCGGGGGGCAAACACCATATATTTT.

The chain is built from TRBV4-1 and TRBJ2-2; D is possibly TRBD2 (5 bases). Looked up from germline, CDR1 is MGHRA and CDR2 is YSYEKL. The CDR3 length is 13 residues. V gave up 3 bases and J gave up 7 bases, with 9 bases separating them. The CDR3 DNA sequence: TGCGCCAGCAGCCAGAGAGGGAGCGGGGAGCTGTTTTTT. It translates to CASSQRGSGELFF.

With regard to this clone: The sample has other DNA sequences that encode this CDR3 too. The rearrangement uses TRBV3-1 (or the pseudogene TRBV3-2) and TRBJ2-6; D is perhaps TRBD1 (6 bases). Deletions cut 4 bases from V and 0 bases from J, with 16 bases between. From germline, CDR1 is LGHDT and CDR2 YNNKEL (reference sequence). The CDR3 spans 18 residues. CDR3 loop: CASSPVTGGPSGANVLTF. In DNA form, the CDR3 reads TGTGCCAGCAGCCCCGTCACTGGGGGCCCCTCTGGGGCCAACGTCCTGACTTTC.

V usage is TRBV19 and J usage is TRBJ2-3; 10 bases line up with TRBD1. Germline V CDR1 and CDR2: LNHDA, SQIVND (reference sequence). Unmatched junction bases numbered 13, after V lost 9 bases and J lost 1 base. The CDR3 has 17 residues. CDR3 protein: CASRSRDRGAGTDTQYF. CDR3 DNA sequence: TGTGCCAGCCGGTCCCGGGACAGGGGAGCGGGCACAGATACGCAGTATTTT.

V usage is TRBV5-8 and J usage is TRBJ2-7; D may be TRBD1 (6 bases). Trimming pared 0 bases from V and 3 bases from J, leaving 10 bases between. Germline V lookup: CDR1 SGHTS, CDR2 YDEGEE. The CDR3 has 14 residues. The CDR3 nucleotides are TGTGCCAGCAGCTTGGCGAGCAGGGGCTACGAGCAGTACTTC. Translated, it gives CASSLASRGYEQYF.

The genes are TRBV7-9 and TRBJ1-5; TRBD1 agrees at 8 bases. The J segment lost 4 bases and the V segment lost 5 bases, leaving 4 bases of the junction unmatched. This CDR3 region has 14 residues. CDR1 and CDR2 (germline): SEHNR, FQNEAQ (reference sequence). CDR3 amino acids: CASSRGTGNQPQHF. CDR3 DNA: TGTGCCAGCAGCCGAGGGACAGGTAATCAGCCCCAGCATTTT. The whole variable domain, remainder taken from reference TRBV7-9 and TRBJ1-5, is DTGVSQNPRHKITKRGQNVTFRCDPISEHNRLYWYRQTLGQGPEFLTYFQNEAQLEKSRLLSDRFSAERPKGSFSTLEIQRTEQGDSAMYLCASSRGTGNQPQHFGDGTRLSIL.

CDR3: CASSLFGTGPYTF. The CDR3 coding sequence is TGTGCCAGCAGTTTATTCGGGACAGGCCCCTACACCTTC. The chain couples TRBV28 to TRBJ1-2, with 8 positions matching TRBD1. The CDR3 runs to 13 residues. Germline trimming cut 1 base from V and 10 bases from J; bases unmatched to any gene: 5. CDR1 and CDR2 (germline): MDHEN, SYDVKM.

V usage is TRBV21-1 and J usage is TRBJ1-5; no check of the table's D call, TRBD1, against the DNA was made. TRBV21-1 is labeled a pseudogene. The CDR3 sequence is 16 residues long. The CDR3 DNA is TGTGCCAGCAGCAAAGATGTGGACACCGACAATCAGCCCCAGCATTTT. It specifies CASSKDVDTDNQPQHF.

The chain recombines TRBV5-4 with TRBJ2-7; tentative D call: TRBD2 (7 bases). Trimming pared 1 base from V and 0 bases from J, leaving 11 bases between. The CDR3 sequence is 15 residues long. Germline CDR1 and CDR2: SGHNT and YYREEE (reference sequence). CDR3 bases: TGTGCCAGCAGCTTGTCGGGGGGCAGCTCCTACGAGCAGTACTTC. This sequence encodes CASSLSGGSSYEQYF.

This clone was counted between two and nine times. This rearrangement joins TRBV5-8 to TRBJ1-4, with 7 bases aligning to TRBD1. CDR3 size: 14 residues. The germline CDR1 and CDR2 sequences are SGHTS and YDEGEE. V shed 0 bases, J shed 11 bases, and the junction held 7 bases outside the gene matches. CDR3 coding DNA: TGTGCCAGCAGCTTGGAACAGGGGATCGGCAAACTGTTTTTT. This sequence encodes CASSLEQGIGKLFF. Filled out from reference TRBV5-8 and TRBJ1-4, the complete variable domain reads EAGVTQSPTHLIKTRGQQATLRCSPISGHTSVYWYQQALGLGLQFLLWYDEGEERNRGNFPPRFSGRQFPNYSSELNVNALELEDSALYLCASSLEQGIGKLFFGSGTQLSVL.